This T cell receptor (beta chain) appears in the sequencing data of a study of T-cell reconstitution after alpha-beta-depleted transplantation in children. There are a few counts of this clonotype. Using unique molecular identifiers, the investigators prepared the TCRbeta library. TCRdb independently ran MiXCR on the PCR reads; one entry per CDR3 protein. This repertoire shows hundreds of thousands of distinct CDR3 sequences, 10% to 15% found once; its top ten account for roughly 4.5%. Per germline, CDR1 SEHNR and CDR2 FQNEAQ (reference sequence). The V and J ends lost 5 bases and 4 bases, in that order; junction bases with no gene match: 4. The CDR3 covers 14 residues.

The chain carries TRBV7-9 and TRBJ1-3; 8 nucleotides match TRBD1. This TCR derives from a human donor who donated a stem cell graft to a child with Fanconi anemia. The source material was PBMCs, sampled from the stem cell graft. This CDR3 reads CASSIGQGGNTIYF. Here the CDR3 DNA reads TGTGCCAGCAGCATCGGACAGGGAGGAAACACCATATATTTT.